This TCR beta chain was sequenced during a study of graft-versus-host responses after intestinal transplantation. Overall study: Anti-thymocyte globulin was used for induction in all recipients, who then took tacrolimus and steroids for 3 to 4 years.

Produced via immunoSEQ multiplex PCR; TCRdb's table is partial and in-frame only. The sample has about 97,000 clones, about nine tenths seen once. The study's findings and limits: High graft-versus-host to host-versus-graft clonal ratios were found in allografts of patients who had graft-donor T cell macrochimerism. Recipient marrow contained GvH clones, some of which appeared first in ileum or blood.

From germline, CDR1 is SSHAT and CDR2 FNYEAQ (reference sequence). The CDR3 sequence is 13 residues long. About this clone: No antigen is known for it. An end of the junction does not agree with germline; a read error may underlie this.

The sequencing used PBMCs, collected about 460 days after intestinal transplant. This clonotype originated in a human patient who received an intestinal transplant, so some T cells may come from the graft donor. The chain combines TRBV7-7 with TRBJ2-5; the D is unclear. Written as DNA, the CDR3 is TGTGCTAGCAGCTTGCGACTTACAGAGACCCAGTACTTC. Amino acids: CASSLRLTETQYF.